The sample holds one count of the clone carrying this TCR beta chain. Trimming took 7 bases from V and 6 from J, leaving 13 bases between them. Per the germline V gene, CDR1 is MNHEY and CDR2 is SVGAGI. The CDR3 is 12 residues long. Each sample came from a Caucasian adult donor living in Nashville, Tennessee. Genomic DNA of unsorted samples came from roughly 90 million PBMCs. Ten immunoSEQ deep assay plates were used to sequence the DNA of unsorted PBMCs. Sequencing used immunoSEQ multiplex PCR; TCRdb keeps in-frame clones, though not all of them. Of 450,000 to 500,000 clones listed, 65% to 85% are singletons. This specimen comes from a study of shared clonotypes between healthy human individuals.

V is TRBV6-5 and J is TRBJ2-7; D might be TRBD1 or TRBD2, each matching 5 bases. The clonotype originates from a middle-aged woman in good health. Some clones in this sample may be carry-over from other donors' samples. What was sequenced was PBMCs. The CDR3 DNA is TGTGCCAGCAACCGGGACGGTTTCGAGCAGTACTTC. Translation: CASNRDGFEQYF.